Shown below are 2 T cell receptor beta chains from a single sample sequenced in a study of cytomegalovirus exposure and HLA in healthy donors. PCR used 60 Vbeta primers and 13 Jbeta primers. Here immunoSEQ multiplex PCR was the method, and the copy in TCRdb shows in-frame clones only, minus some. This sample has 90,000 to 120,000 clones, with roughly 70% found just once. The sequencing sample was made of PBMCs. The receptor set was obtained from a man aged 35 to 55 in good health and CMV-seropositive.

The rearrangement links TRBV7-9 to TRBJ1-5; 8 nucleotides match TRBD1. V dropped 5 bases and J dropped 3; count of bases not matched to a gene: 3. Germline CDR1 SEHNR, CDR2 FQNEAQ (reference sequence). There are 14 residues in the CDR3. CDR3 nucleotides: TGTGCCAGCAGCGCGACAGGGGACAATCAGCCCCAGCATTTT. Encoded protein: CASSATGDNQPQHF.

In the case of this clone: At one end the junction does not follow the germline gene, possibly because of a read error. The V call is TRBV7-9, the J call TRBJ2-7, with D perhaps TRBD1 (8 bases). Per the germline V gene, CDR1 is SEHNR and CDR2 is FQNEAQ (reference sequence). The CDR3 totals 13 residues. CDR3 sequence reads: CSSSPTGGGEQYF. The DNA of the CDR3 is TGTTCCAGCAGCCCCACAGGGGGGGGTGAGCAGTACTTC. The full variable domain, with the rest looked up from reference TRBV7-9 and TRBJ2-7, is DTGVSQNPRHKITKRGQNVTFRCDPISEHNRLYWYRQTLGQGPEFLTYFQNEAQLEKSRLLSDRFSAERPKGSFSTLEIQRTEQGDSAMYLCSSSPTGGGEQYFGPGTRLTVT.